Shown below are 30 T cell receptor beta chains from a single sample sequenced in a study of T cells in Graves' hyperthyroidism and ophthalmopathy. TCR beta CDR3 sequences were amplified from RNA transcripts. HTBI primers were employed in a first-round RT-PCR of the TCR CDR3. One entry per CDR3 protein results from TCRdb running MiXCR on the multiplex PCR reads. Of over 350,000 distinct CDR3 sequences listed, roughly 13% are singletons. The sample taken for sequencing was blood. The receptor source for this set is a man aged 50-60 years with Graves' ophthalmopathy.

In this sample, this clonotype turned up many times. The chain has TRBV15 and TRBJ2-7, with 7 bases that match TRBD1. The junction had 14 bases not matched to a gene; V was cut back by 5 bases and J by 4 bases. The CDR3 has 16 amino acids. Looked up from germline, CDR1 is LNHNV and CDR2 is YYDKDF (reference sequence). CDR3 sequence (DNA): TGTGCCACCAGCGAGACCCAACGGGAACAGGGGTACGAGCAGTACTTC. Translating gives CATSETQREQGYEQYF. The full variable domain, in which reference TRBV15 and TRBJ2-7 provide the parts outside the CDR3, is DAMVIQNPRYQVTQFGKPVTLSCSQTLNHNVMYWYQQKSSQAPKLLFHYYDKDFNNEADTPDNFQSRRPNTSFCFLDIRSPGLGDTAMYLCATSETQREQGYEQYFGPGTRLTVT.

In DNA, the CDR3 is TGTGCCAGCAGTTCGCCCTCGGCAAAGAACACTGAAGCTTTCTTT. It encodes CASSSPSAKNTEAFF. V gene TRBV27 combines with J gene TRBJ1-1; no reliable D call. Trimming removed 4 bases at V and 1 base at J, with 13 bases between. This CDR3 has 15 residues. Germline V CDR1 and CDR2: MNHEY, SMNVEV (reference sequence).

This clonotype was counted at least ten times. V usage is TRBV3-1 and J usage is TRBJ2-3; 9 bases map to TRBD1. The germline CDR1 and CDR2 sequences are LGHDT and YNNKEL (reference sequence). This CDR3 spans 15 amino acids. Trimming removed 6 bases from V and 5 bases from J; junction bases left unmatched: 9. In nucleotides, the CDR3 is TGTGCCAGCAGTCCGGGACAGGGATCAAGAGATACGCAGTATTTT. Translating it yields CASSPGQGSRDTQYF.

This clonotype was seen many times. The chain is built from TRBV20-1 and TRBJ1-2, with D perhaps matching TRBD1 (6 bases). The CDR3 has 15 amino acids. V was shortened by 0 bases and J by 0 bases, with 11 bases between the two germline ends. Looked up from germline, CDR1 is DFQATT and CDR2 is SNEGSKA (reference sequence). CDR3 sequence: CSARDDRRPNYGYTF. CDR3 nucleotides: TGCAGTGCTAGAGACGACAGGAGGCCTAACTATGGCTACACCTTC.

This clonotype was observed many times. CDR3 loop: CASSLRREATDTQYF. In DNA form, the CDR3 reads TGTGCCAGCAGCTTAAGGCGGGAGGCCACAGATACGCAGTATTTT. J is TRBJ2-3 and V is TRBV7-2; 8 nucleotides match TRBD2. From germline, CDR1 is SGHTA and CDR2 FQGNSA. This CDR3 is built from 15 residues. J lost 2 bases, V lost 2 bases, and 3 bases had no gene match.

This clonotype has a count of ten or more. The chain combines TRBV7-6 with TRBJ2-1; 14 bases map to TRBD2. The CDR3 is 18 amino acids. CDR1 is SGHVS and CDR2 is FNYEAQ in the germline V gene. With 1 base clipped from V and 9 bases from J, the junction kept 11 bases outside the gene matches. The CDR3 here is CASSLDTATSGRAGEQFF. In DNA form, the CDR3 reads TGTGCCAGCAGCTTAGACACTGCGACTAGCGGGAGGGCCGGTGAGCAGTTCTTC.

V gene TRBV27 combines with J gene TRBJ1-6, with D perhaps matching TRBD1 (6 bases). The CDR3 covers 14 residues. V was cut by 6 bases and J by 5 bases, with 11 bases left in between. Germline values: CDR1 MNHEY, CDR2 SMNVEV (reference sequence). CDR3 sequence reads: CASRIGTNNSPLHF. The CDR3 coding sequence is TGTGCCAGCAGAATCGGGACAAATAATTCACCCCTCCACTTT.

The chain is built from TRBV19 and TRBJ2-7; no clear D. CDR1 and CDR2 (germline): LNHDA, SQIVND (reference sequence). The CDR3 contains 13 residues. Trimming removed 1 base at V and 3 bases at J, with 7 bases between. In DNA, the CDR3 is TGTGCCAGTAGTATAGTCTGGGACTACGAGCAGTACTTC. Protein product: CASSIVWDYEQYF.

This clonotype showed up many times. The V call is TRBV27, the J call TRBJ1-1; 8 bases are shared with TRBD1. This CDR3 is 15 amino acids long. Per germline, CDR1 MNHEY and CDR2 SMNVEV (reference sequence). J was trimmed by 3 bases and V by 4 bases; bases with no gene match: 7. The chain's CDR3 is CASSWTTGVDTEAFF. The CDR3 nucleotides are TGTGCCAGCAGTTGGACGACAGGGGTAGACACTGAAGCTTTCTTT.

V usage is TRBV19 and J usage is TRBJ2-7; TRBD1 or TRBD2 may be the D gene (5 bases each). Trimming pared 1 base from V and 8 bases from J, leaving 9 bases between. This CDR3 spans 12 amino acids. Germline assignment: CDR1 LNHDA and CDR2 SQIVND (reference sequence). CDR3 region: CASSIGGEKQYF. The CDR3 nucleotides read TGTGCCAGTAGTATAGGAGGGGAAAAGCAGTACTTC.

V gene TRBV12-3 or TRBV12-4 combines with J gene TRBJ1-5; D is uncertain. Trimming removed 2 bases from V and 9 bases from J, with 14 bases in between. This CDR3 has 14 amino acids. In DNA, the CDR3 is TGTGCCAGCAGTTTATCCCCCCAGGCCGGGCCCCAGCATTTT. Translating it yields CASSLSPQAGPQHF.

Comment on this clonotype: An end of the junction differs from the germline gene, which may be a read error. CDR3 nucleotide sequence: TGCAATGCTAGAGGGCAGGCGGGAATCGGTGGCTACACCTTC. This encodes CNARGQAGIGGYTF. V is TRBV20-1 and J is TRBJ1-2; D remains unclear. CDR3 size: 14 residues. Germline loops: CDR1 DFQATT, CDR2 SNEGSKA (reference sequence).

This clonotype was counted ten times or more. The genes are TRBV6-1 and TRBJ1-1, with TRBD1 matching over 7 bases. This CDR3 has 13 amino acids. CDR1 MNHNS and CDR2 SASEGT come from the germline V gene. V shed 4 bases and J 6 bases; nucleotides not matched to a gene: 5. The CDR3 DNA reads TGTGCCAGCAGTGTCAAGGGGGCCTCTGAAGCTTTCTTT. Amino acid sequence: CASSVKGASEAFF.

V usage is TRBV6-2 or TRBV6-3 and J usage is TRBJ2-1; perhaps TRBD1 as D (6 bases). The CDR3 is 13 amino acids. Germline V gene lookup returns CDR1 MNHEY and CDR2 SVGEGT. V lost 1 base, J lost 9 bases, and 10 bases lay in between. CDR3 coding DNA: TGTGCCAGCAGTTACTTGGGGGCAGGTGAGCAGTTCTTC. Its translation: CASSYLGAGEQFF.

This rearrangement joins TRBV5-5 to TRBJ1-6; 7 nucleotides align to TRBD1. The ends lost 3 bases at V and 9 bases at J; junction bases unmatched: 6. CDR1 and CDR2 (germline): SGHKS, YYEKEE (reference sequence). There are 14 residues in the CDR3. For the CDR3, the DNA is TGTGCCAGCAGCTCTACAGGGGTCGGTTCACCCCTCCACTTT. Its protein product is CASSSTGVGSPLHF.

In this sample, this clonotype turned up many times. The V and J genes are TRBV4-1 and TRBJ1-4; possibly TRBD1 for D (5 bases). The CDR3 spans 15 residues. Between the trimmed V and J ends, which lost 7 bases and 0 bases, there was a span of 12 bases. Germline-derived CDR1 and CDR2 are MGHRA and YSYEKL. The CDR3 protein is CASNPRDATNEKLFF. CDR3 coding DNA: TGCGCCAGCAACCCCAGGGATGCAACTAATGAAAAACTGTTTTTT.

This rearrangement joins TRBV7-9 to TRBJ2-2; 11 nucleotides match TRBD2. V was pared by 1 base and J by 3 bases, with 22 bases of the junction left unmatched. Per germline, CDR1 SEHNR and CDR2 FQNEAQ (reference sequence). The CDR3 covers 23 residues. The CDR3 loop reads CASSLDSKIPFTSGRVDTGELFF. Written as DNA, the CDR3 is TGTGCCAGCAGCTTAGACTCCAAAATTCCATTCACTAGCGGGAGAGTTGACACCGGGGAGCTGTTTTTT.

This clonotype was seen only a few times. This rearrangement joins TRBV27 to TRBJ2-3; TRBD2 is a possible D gene (6 bases). The CDR3 contains 13 residues. V dropped 7 bases and J dropped 2 bases, with 10 bases sitting between them. The germline V gene has CDR1 MNHEY and CDR2 SMNVEV (reference sequence). CDR3 in DNA: TGTGCCAGCACGGGAGCGAACACAGATACGCAGTATTTT. Its protein product is CASTGANTDTQYF.

Many counts were recorded for this clonotype. V usage is TRBV12-3 or TRBV12-4 and J usage is TRBJ2-1; TRBD1 is a possible D gene (5 bases). V was cut by 3 bases and J by 5 bases, with 14 bases left in between. This CDR3 contains 15 residues. The CDR3 loop reads CASSFGRTTNNEQFF. The CDR3 DNA follows: TGTGCCAGCAGTTTTGGTAGGACAACAAACAATGAGCAGTTCTTC.

This clonotype was detected ten times or more. The V call is TRBV3-1, the J call TRBJ2-3, with TRBD2 matching 10 bases. Looked up from germline, CDR1 is LGHDT and CDR2 is YNNKEL (reference sequence). The J segment lost 4 bases and the V segment lost 4 bases, leaving 5 bases of the junction unmatched. This CDR3 has 15 residues. CDR3 DNA sequence: TGTGCCAGCAGCCCCGAGGGACTAGCGCCAGATACGCAGTATTTT. Translated: CASSPEGLAPDTQYF.

The J gene is TRBJ2-5, the V gene TRBV9; D is perhaps TRBD2 (7 bases). Trimming cost V 4 bases and J 7 bases, with 17 bases left between them. Germline V gene lookup returns CDR1 SGDLS and CDR2 YYNGEE. This CDR3 has 14 amino acids. The CDR3 bases are TGTGCCAGCAGCTCGGGCCCAAGGGGGGGGACCCAGTACTTC. The encoded protein is CASSSGPRGGTQYF.

There are a few counts of this clonotype. V and J are TRBV7-8 and TRBJ1-3; 7 bases agree with TRBD1. Germline CDR1 reads SGHVS; CDR2 reads FQNEAQ. With 5 bases clipped from V and 2 bases from J, the junction kept 3 bases outside the gene matches. There are 14 residues in the CDR3. The CDR3 reads CASSHGTAGNTIYF. The CDR3 bases are TGTGCCAGCAGCCACGGGACAGCTGGAAACACCATATATTTT.

Ten or more counts support this clonotype. The chain employs TRBV7-2 and TRBJ1-2; 10 nucleotides match TRBD1. Germline values: CDR1 SGHTA, CDR2 FQGNSA. V lost 5 bases and J lost 8; bases outside the gene matches: 5. This CDR3 contains 13 residues. The CDR3 is CASSVDRGRGYTF. DNA for the CDR3: TGTGCCAGCAGCGTCGACAGGGGGCGAGGCTACACCTTC.

The J gene is TRBJ2-7, the V gene TRBV5-6, with D hard to call. The germline CDR1 and CDR2 sequences are SGHDT and YYEEEE. V was pared by 2 bases and J by 2 bases, with 8 bases between. The CDR3 totals 13 residues. In nucleotides, the CDR3 is TGTGCCAGCAGCTTTGTCGGCACCTACGAGCAGTACTTC. Its protein is CASSFVGTYEQYF.

This clonotype was observed many times. V and J are TRBV2 and TRBJ2-7; TRBD1 matches 8 bases. The CDR3 sequence is 11 residues long. After removal of 9 bases from V and 5 bases from J, the junction contained 3 bases not matched to a gene. Germline assignment: CDR1 SNHLY and CDR2 FYNNEI. The CDR3 sequence: CARQGVHEQYF. Here the CDR3 DNA reads TGTGCCAGACAGGGGGTCCACGAGCAGTACTTC.

This clonotype occurred a few times. The chain employs TRBV6-1 and TRBJ1-3; TRBD1 might be the D (5 bases). Germline lookup yields CDR1 MNHNS and CDR2 SASEGT. The CDR3 sequence is 14 residues long. The V gene lost 6 bases and the J gene lost 0 bases, with 9 bases spanning the gap. The CDR3 sequence is CASRQDNSGNTIYF. The CDR3 nucleotides read TGTGCCAGCAGACAGGACAACTCTGGAAACACCATATATTTT.

The chain employs TRBV19 and TRBJ2-6, with 7 nucleotides matching TRBD1. After removal of 8 bases from V and 3 bases from J, the junction contained 4 bases not matched to a gene. This CDR3 region has 14 residues. Germline values: CDR1 LNHDA, CDR2 SQIVND (reference sequence). The CDR3 DNA reads as TGTGCCAGTCACAGGGGAAATGGGGCCAACGTCCTGACTTTC. This sequence encodes CASHRGNGANVLTF.

This clonotype occurred many times. The chain employs TRBV11-2 and TRBJ1-4, with 7 bases matching TRBD1. This CDR3 comprises 15 residues. The germline gives CDR1 SGHAT, CDR2 FQNNGV. V dropped 6 bases and J dropped 8; count of bases not matched to a gene: 12. DNA of the CDR3: TGTGCCAGCAGTTATCGGACAGGCAACTGGGAAAAACTGTTTTTT. Translated, it gives CASSYRTGNWEKLFF. The variable domain in full, with the rest retrieved from reference TRBV11-2 and TRBJ1-4, is EAGVAQSPRYKIIEKRQSVAFWCNPISGHATLYWYQQILGQGPKLLIQFQNNGVVDDSQLPKDRFSAERLKGVDSTLKIQPAKLEDSAVYLCASSYRTGNWEKLFFGSGTQLSVL.

Concerning this clonotype itself: A much larger clone lies one base from this, so it may be a read error. This chain uses TRBV12-3 or TRBV12-4 with TRBJ2-7; possibly TRBD1 for D (5 bases). V was pared by 7 bases and J by 5 bases, with 15 bases between. The CDR3 covers 13 residues. CDR3 protein: CASNTSQGNEQYF. In nucleotides, the CDR3 is TGTGCCAGCAATACCTCGCAGGGAAACGAGCAGTACTTC.

Many counts were recorded for this clonotype. This chain uses TRBV5-6 with TRBJ1-5; D remains ambiguous. The germline V gene encodes CDR1 SGHDT and CDR2 YYEEEE. This CDR3 contains 17 residues. V lost 2 bases and J lost 1, with 16 bases in between. CDR3 sequence: CASSLGSDGTSNQPQHF. CDR3 DNA: TGTGCCAGCAGCTTAGGTTCTGACGGTACCAGCAATCAGCCCCAGCATTTT.